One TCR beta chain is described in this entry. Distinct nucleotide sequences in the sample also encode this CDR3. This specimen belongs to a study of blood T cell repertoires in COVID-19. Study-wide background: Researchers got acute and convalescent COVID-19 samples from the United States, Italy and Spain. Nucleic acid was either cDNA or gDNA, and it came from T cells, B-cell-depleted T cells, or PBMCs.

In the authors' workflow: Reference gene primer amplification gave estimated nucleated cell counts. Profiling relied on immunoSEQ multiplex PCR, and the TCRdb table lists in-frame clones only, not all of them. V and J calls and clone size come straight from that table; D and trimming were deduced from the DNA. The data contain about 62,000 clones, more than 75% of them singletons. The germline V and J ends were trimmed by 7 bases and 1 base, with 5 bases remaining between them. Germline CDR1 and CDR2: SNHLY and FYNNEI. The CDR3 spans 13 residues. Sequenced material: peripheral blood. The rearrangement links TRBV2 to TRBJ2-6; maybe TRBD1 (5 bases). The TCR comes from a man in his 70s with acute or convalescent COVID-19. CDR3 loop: CASTGSGANVLTF. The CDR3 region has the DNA TGTGCCAGCACAGGGTCTGGGGCCAACGTCCTGACTTTC.